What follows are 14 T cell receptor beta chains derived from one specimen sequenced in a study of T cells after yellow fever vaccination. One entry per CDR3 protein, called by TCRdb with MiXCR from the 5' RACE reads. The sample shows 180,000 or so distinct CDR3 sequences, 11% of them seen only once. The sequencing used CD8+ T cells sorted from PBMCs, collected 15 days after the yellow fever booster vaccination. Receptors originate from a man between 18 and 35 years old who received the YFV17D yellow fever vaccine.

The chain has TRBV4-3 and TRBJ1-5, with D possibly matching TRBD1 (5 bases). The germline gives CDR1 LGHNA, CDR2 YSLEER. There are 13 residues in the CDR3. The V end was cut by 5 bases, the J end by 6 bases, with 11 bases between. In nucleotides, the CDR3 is TGCGCCAGCAGCTGGGGAAGGGGTCAGCCCCAGCATTTT. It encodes CASSWGRGQPQHF.

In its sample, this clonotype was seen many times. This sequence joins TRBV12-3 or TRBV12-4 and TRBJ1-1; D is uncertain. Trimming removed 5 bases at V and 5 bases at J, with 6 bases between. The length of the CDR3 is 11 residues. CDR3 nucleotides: TGTGCCAGCAGTCAATCGACTGAAGCTTTCTTT. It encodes CASSQSTEAFF.

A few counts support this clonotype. CDR3 protein: CASSQMRGPGLGYNEQFF. In DNA form, the CDR3 reads TGCGCCAGCAGCCAGATGCGAGGGCCGGGCCTAGGTTACAATGAGCAGTTCTTC. The chain uses TRBV4-3 and TRBJ2-1, with D possibly being TRBD2 (5 bases). The V gene lost 3 bases and the J gene lost 4 bases, with 22 bases spanning the gap. The CDR3 totals 18 residues. Per the germline V gene, CDR1 is LGHNA and CDR2 is YSLEER.

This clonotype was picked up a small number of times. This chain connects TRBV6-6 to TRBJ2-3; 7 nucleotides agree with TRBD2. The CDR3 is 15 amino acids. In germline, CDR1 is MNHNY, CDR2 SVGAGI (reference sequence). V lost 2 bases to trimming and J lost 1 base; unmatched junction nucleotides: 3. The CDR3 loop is CASSYASGRTDTQYF. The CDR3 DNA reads TGTGCCAGCAGTTACGCTAGCGGACGCACAGATACGCAGTATTTT.

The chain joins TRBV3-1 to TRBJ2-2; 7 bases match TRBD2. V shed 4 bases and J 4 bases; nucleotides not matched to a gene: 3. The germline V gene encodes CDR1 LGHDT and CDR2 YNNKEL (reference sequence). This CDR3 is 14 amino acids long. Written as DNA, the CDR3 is TGTGCCAGCAGCCCCGGGGAGGGCACCGGGGAGCTGTTTTTT. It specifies CASSPGEGTGELFF.

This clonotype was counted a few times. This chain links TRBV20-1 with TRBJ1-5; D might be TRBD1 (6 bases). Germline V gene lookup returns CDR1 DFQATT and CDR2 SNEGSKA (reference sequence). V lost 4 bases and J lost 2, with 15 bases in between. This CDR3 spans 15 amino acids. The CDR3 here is CSAISPGVRNQPQHF. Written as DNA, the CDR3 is TGCAGTGCTATAAGCCCAGGGGTACGCAATCAGCCCCAGCATTTT.

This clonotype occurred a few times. The CDR3 DNA reads TGTGCCAGCAGTCTCGACAGGGATTCCTACGAGCAGTACGTC. This sequence encodes CASSLDRDSYEQYV. J is TRBJ2-7 and V is TRBV27; 7 bases map to TRBD1. Germline trimming cut 5 bases from V and 1 base from J; bases unmatched to any gene: 5. This CDR3 region has 14 residues. The V gene's germline CDR1 is MNHEY and CDR2 SMNVEV (reference sequence).

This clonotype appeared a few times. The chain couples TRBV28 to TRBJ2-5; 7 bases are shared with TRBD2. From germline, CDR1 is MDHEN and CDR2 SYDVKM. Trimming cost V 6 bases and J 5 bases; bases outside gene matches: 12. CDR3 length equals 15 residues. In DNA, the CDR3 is TGTGCCAGCAGCGCTGGGGGGGATGGTAGGGAGACCCAGTACTTC. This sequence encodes CASSAGGDGRETQYF.

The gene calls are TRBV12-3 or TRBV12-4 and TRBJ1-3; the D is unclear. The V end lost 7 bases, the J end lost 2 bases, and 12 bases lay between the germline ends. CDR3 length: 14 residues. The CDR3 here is CASTPVRTGNTIYF. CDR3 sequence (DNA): TGTGCCAGCACCCCTGTTAGGACTGGAAACACCATATATTTT.

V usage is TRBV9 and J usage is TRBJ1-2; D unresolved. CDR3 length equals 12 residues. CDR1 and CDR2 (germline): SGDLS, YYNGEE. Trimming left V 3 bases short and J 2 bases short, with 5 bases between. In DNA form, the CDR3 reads TGTGCCAGCAGCGCAAGAAACTATGGCTACACCTTC. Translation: CASSARNYGYTF.

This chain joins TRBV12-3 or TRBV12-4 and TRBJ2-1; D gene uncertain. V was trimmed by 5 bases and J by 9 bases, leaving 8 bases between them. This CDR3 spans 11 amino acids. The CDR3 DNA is TGTGCCAGCAGTAAGGAACCTGAGCAGTTCTTC. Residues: CASSKEPEQFF.

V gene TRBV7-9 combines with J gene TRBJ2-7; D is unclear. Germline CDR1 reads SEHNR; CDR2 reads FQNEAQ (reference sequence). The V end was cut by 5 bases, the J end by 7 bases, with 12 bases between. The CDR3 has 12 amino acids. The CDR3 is CASSPPALEQYF. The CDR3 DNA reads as TGTGCCAGCAGCCCCCCGGCCCTTGAGCAGTACTTC.

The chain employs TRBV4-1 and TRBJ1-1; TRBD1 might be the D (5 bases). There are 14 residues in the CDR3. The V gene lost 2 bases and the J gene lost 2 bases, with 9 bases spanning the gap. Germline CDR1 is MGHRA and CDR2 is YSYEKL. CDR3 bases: TGCGCCAGCAGCCAATGGGACGGTAACACTGAAGCTTTCTTT. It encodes CASSQWDGNTEAFF.

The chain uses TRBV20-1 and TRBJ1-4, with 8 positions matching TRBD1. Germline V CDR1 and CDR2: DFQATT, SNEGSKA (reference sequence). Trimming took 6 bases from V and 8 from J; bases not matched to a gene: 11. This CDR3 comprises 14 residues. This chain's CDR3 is CSASTGTGAEKLFF. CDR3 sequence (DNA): TGCAGTGCCAGCACCGGGACAGGCGCCGAAAAACTGTTTTTT.